This TCR beta chain is drawn from a study of control samples from healthy donors and cancer patients. Method: immunoSEQ multiplex PCR; TCRdb's copy keeps in-frame clones and lacks some. The table lists 74,000 or so clones, 89% of them singletons. V lost 5 bases and J lost 6; bases outside the gene matches: 14. This CDR3 region has 17 residues. Per the germline V gene, CDR1 is LNHDA and CDR2 is SQIVND (reference sequence). The receptor's source is a middle-aged man in good health. The sample consisted of blood. The V call is TRBV19, the J call TRBJ2-3, with 10 bases aligning to TRBD1. The DNA of the CDR3 is TGTGCCAGTAGTTACCGGGACAGGGGAGATGGGATGGATACGCAGTATTTT. Its protein is CASSYRDRGDGMDTQYF.